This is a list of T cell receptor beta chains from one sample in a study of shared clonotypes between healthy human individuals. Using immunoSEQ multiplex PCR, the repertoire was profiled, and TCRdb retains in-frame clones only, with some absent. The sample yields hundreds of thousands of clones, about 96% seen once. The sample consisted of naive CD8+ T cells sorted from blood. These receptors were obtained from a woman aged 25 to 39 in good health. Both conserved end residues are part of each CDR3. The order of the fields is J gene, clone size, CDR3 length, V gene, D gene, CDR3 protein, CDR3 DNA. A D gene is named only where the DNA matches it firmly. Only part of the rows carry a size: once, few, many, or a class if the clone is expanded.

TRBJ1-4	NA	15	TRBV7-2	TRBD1	CASSLIMGTGEKLFF	TGTGCCAGCAGCTTAATCATGGGGACAGGAGAAAAACTGTTTTTT
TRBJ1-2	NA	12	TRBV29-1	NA	CSVEDTHMGYTF	TGCAGCGTTGAGGACACACATATGGGCTACACCTTC
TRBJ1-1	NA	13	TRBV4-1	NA	CASSYHGGPEAFF	TGCGCCAGCAGCTATCATGGAGGGCCGGAAGCTTTCTTT
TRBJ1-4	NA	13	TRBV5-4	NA	CASSPESGEKLFF	TGTGCCAGCAGCCCGGAGTCGGGTGAAAAACTGTTTTTT
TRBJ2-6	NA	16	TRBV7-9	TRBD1	CASSAHRGPGANVLTF	TGTGCCAGCAGCGCACACAGGGGGCCTGGGGCCAACGTCCTGACTTTC
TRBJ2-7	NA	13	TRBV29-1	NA	CSVDRDGDYEQYF	TGCAGCGTTGACCGGGACGGAGACTACGAGCAGTACTTC
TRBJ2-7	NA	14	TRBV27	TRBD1	CASASGTGVYEQYF	TGTGCCAGCGCCTCCGGGACAGGGGTTTACGAGCAGTACTTC
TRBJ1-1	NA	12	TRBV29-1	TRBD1	CSVDYGTGTSFF	TGCAGCGTTGATTACGGGACAGGGACGTCTTTCTTT
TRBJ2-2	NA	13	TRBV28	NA	CASSFRVAGELFF	TGTGCCAGCAGTTTCAGGGTTGCCGGGGAGCTGTTTTTT
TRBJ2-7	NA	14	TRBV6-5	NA	CASSPRDTSYEQYF	TGTGCCAGCAGTCCCCGGGACACCTCCTACGAGCAGTACTTC
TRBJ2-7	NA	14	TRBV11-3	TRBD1	CASSFRGTGTEQYF	TGTGCCAGCAGCTTTAGAGGGACAGGGACCGAGCAGTACTTC
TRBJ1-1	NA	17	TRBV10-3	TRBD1	CAISESISGGQGRRAFF	TGTGCCATCAGTGAGTCGATATCCGGTGGACAGGGGCGAAGAGCTTTCTTT
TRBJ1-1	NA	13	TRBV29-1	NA	CSVDLGVNTEAFF	TGCAGCGTTGATTTAGGAGTGAACACTGAAGCTTTCTTT
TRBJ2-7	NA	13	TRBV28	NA	CASSLTDSYEQYF	TGTGCCAGCAGTTTAACCGACAGTTACGAGCAGTACTTC
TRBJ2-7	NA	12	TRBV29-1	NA	CSVEGQGWEQYF	TGCAGCGTTGAGGGTCAGGGGTGGGAGCAGTACTTC
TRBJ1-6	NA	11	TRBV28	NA	CASSLAAALHF	TGTGCCAGCAGTTTGGCGGCCGCCCTCCACTTT
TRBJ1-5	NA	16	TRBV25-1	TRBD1	CASSGVGQNSNQPQHF	TGTGCCAGCAGTGGTGTGGGACAGAATAGCAATCAGCCCCAGCATTTT
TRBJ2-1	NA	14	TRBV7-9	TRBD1	CASSAVWDRDEQFF	TGTGCCAGCAGCGCAGTGTGGGACAGGGATGAGCAGTTCTTC
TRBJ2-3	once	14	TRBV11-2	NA	CASSLDLMLDTQYF	TGTGCCAGCAGCTTAGATCTTATGTTGGATACGCAGTATTTT
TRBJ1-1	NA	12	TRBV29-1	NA	CSVTGGDTEAFF	TGCAGCGTCACGGGGGGGGACACTGAAGCTTTCTTT
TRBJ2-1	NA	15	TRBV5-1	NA	CASSLVIADDNEQFF	TGCGCCAGCAGCTTGGTGATAGCGGACGACAATGAGCAGTTCTTC
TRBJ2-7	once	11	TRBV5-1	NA	CASSIQGEQYF	TGCGCCAGCAGCATCCAGGGCGAGCAGTACTTC
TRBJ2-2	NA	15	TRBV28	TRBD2	CASSLGAGENGELFF	TGTGCCAGCAGTTTAGGAGCGGGAGAAAACGGGGAGCTGTTTTTT
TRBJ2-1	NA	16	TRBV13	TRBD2	CASNQAGLAGADEQFF	TGTGCCAGCAACCAGGCGGGACTAGCGGGAGCGGATGAGCAGTTCTTC
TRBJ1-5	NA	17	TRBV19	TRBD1	CASSMGTGGYSNQPQHF	TGTGCCAGTAGTATGGGGACAGGGGGATATAGCAATCAGCCCCAGCATTTT
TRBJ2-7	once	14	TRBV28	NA	CASSIQGTGHEQYF	TGTGCCAGCAGTATCCAAGGGACCGGGCACGAGCAGTACTTC
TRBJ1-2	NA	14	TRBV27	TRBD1	CASREDRGPYGYTF	TGTGCCAGCAGGGAGGACAGGGGACCCTATGGCTACACCTTC
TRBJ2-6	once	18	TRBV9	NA	CASSVELGLSSGANVLTF	TGTGCCAGCAGCGTAGAGCTGGGACTTAGCTCTGGGGCCAACGTCCTGACTTTC
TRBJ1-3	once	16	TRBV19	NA	CASSPLEDFSGNTIYF	TGTGCCAGCTCCCCCCTGGAGGATTTCTCTGGAAACACCATATATTTT
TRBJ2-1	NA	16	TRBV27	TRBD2	CASSPQRREGLYEQFF	TGTGCCAGCTCCCCCCAGAGGCGGGAGGGCCTCTATGAGCAGTTCTTC
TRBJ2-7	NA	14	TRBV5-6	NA	CASSLGGTLYEQYF	TGTGCCAGCAGCTTAGGAGGGACCCTCTACGAGCAGTACTTC
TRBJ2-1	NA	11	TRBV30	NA	CAWSISNEQFF	TGTGCCTGGAGTATCAGCAATGAGCAGTTCTTC
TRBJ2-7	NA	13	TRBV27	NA	CASRERLGEEWYF	TGTGCCAGCAGAGAGCGACTAGGGGAGGAGTGGTACTTC
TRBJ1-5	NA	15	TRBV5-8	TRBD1	CASSLVGTGSQPQHF	TGTGCCAGCAGCCTGGTCGGGACAGGGAGTCAGCCCCAGCATTTT
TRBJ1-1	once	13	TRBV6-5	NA	CASLHEVNTEAFF	TGTGCCAGCCTCCACGAGGTGAACACTGAAGCTTTCTTT
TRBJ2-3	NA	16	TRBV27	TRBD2	CASSLHGLAVTDTQYF	TGTGCCAGCAGTTTGCACGGGCTAGCGGTCACAGATACGCAGTATTTT
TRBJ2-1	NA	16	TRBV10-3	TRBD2	CAISESELAGANEQFF	TGTGCCATCAGTGAGTCCGAACTAGCGGGAGCCAATGAGCAGTTCTTC
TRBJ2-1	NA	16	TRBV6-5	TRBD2	CASSYSTAGLVVEQFF	TGTGCCAGCAGTTACTCAACCGCCGGACTAGTTGTAGAGCAGTTCTTC